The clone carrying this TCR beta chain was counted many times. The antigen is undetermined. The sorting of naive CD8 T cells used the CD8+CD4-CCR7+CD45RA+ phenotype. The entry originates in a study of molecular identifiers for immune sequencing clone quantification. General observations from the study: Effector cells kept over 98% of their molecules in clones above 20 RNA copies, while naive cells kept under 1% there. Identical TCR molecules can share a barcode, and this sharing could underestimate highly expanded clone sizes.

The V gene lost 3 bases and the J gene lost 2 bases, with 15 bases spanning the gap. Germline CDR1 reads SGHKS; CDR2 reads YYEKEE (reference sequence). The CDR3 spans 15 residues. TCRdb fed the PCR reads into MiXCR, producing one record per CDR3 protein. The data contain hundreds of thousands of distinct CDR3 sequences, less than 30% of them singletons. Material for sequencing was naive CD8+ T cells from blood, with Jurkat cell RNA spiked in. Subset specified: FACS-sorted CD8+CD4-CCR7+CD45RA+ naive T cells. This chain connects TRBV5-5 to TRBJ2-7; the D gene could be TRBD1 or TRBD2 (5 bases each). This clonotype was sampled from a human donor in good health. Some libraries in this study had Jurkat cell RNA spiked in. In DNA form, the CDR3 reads TGTGCCAGCAGCTCCGAAGCCCTGGGGGCCTACGAGCAGTACTTC. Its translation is CASSSEALGAYEQYF.